These 29 T cell receptor beta chains were all obtained from the same sample, sequenced in a study of radiotherapy plus CTLA-4 blockade in lung cancer. Profiling relied on immunoSEQ multiplex PCR, and the TCRdb table lists in-frame clones only, not all of them. The data show over 60,000 clones, around nine tenths seen once. The sample was peripheral blood, taken from a patient treated with radiotherapy plus ipilimumab. The receptors here all came from a human donor with non-small cell lung cancer that progressed on radiotherapy plus ipilimumab.

The V gene is TRBV19, the J gene TRBJ1-3, with D perhaps matching TRBD1 (5 bases). Germline CDR1 is LNHDA and CDR2 is SQIVND (reference sequence). V gave up 3 bases and J gave up 0 bases, with 6 bases separating them. The CDR3 has 14 amino acids. The CDR3 here is CASSIRGSGNTIYF. Here the CDR3 DNA reads TGTGCCAGTAGTATTAGGGGCTCTGGAAACACCATATATTTT.

V usage is TRBV11-2 and J usage is TRBJ2-7; 10 bases are a match to TRBD2. CDR1 is SGHAT, CDR2 FQNNGV, per germline. The J segment lost 3 bases and the V segment lost 5 bases, leaving 10 bases of the junction unmatched. The CDR3 is 16 amino acids. The CDR3 DNA sequence: TGTGCCAGCAGCCCCCCCGAGGGACTAGCGAACTACGAGCAGTACTTC. Protein product: CASSPPEGLANYEQYF. Full variable domain (rest looked up from reference TRBV11-2 and TRBJ2-7): EAGVAQSPRYKIIEKRQSVAFWCNPISGHATLYWYQQILGQGPKLLIQFQNNGVVDDSQLPKDRFSAERLKGVDSTLKIQPAKLEDSAVYLCASSPPEGLANYEQYFGPGTRLTVT.

The rearrangement links TRBV4-1 to TRBJ1-2; D not resolved. The V and J ends lost 0 bases and 11 bases respectively, with 13 bases between them. The CDR3 length is 13 residues. Germline CDR1 reads MGHRA; CDR2 reads YSYEKL. CDR3 in DNA: TGCGCCAGCAGCCAAGAAGGTCTATCAGGTTACACCTTC. Translated: CASSQEGLSGYTF.

V usage is TRBV2 and J usage is TRBJ1-3, with D possibly being TRBD1 (5 bases). CDR1 is SNHLY, CDR2 FYNNEI, per germline. V was shortened by 10 bases and J by 0 bases, with 10 bases between the two germline ends. CDR3 size: 13 residues. This CDR3 is CAIGTDSGNTIYF. DNA of the CDR3: TGTGCCATCGGGACGGACTCTGGAAACACCATATATTTT.

V gene TRBV6-1 combines with J gene TRBJ2-5; D may be TRBD2 (6 bases). Germline V lookup: CDR1 MNHNS, CDR2 SASEGT. V was clipped by 2 bases and J by 5 bases, with 21 bases between them. This CDR3 spans 17 amino acids. CDR3: CASSEMGLASYEETQYF. The CDR3, as DNA: TGTGCCAGCAGTGAAATGGGGCTAGCGTCCTACGAGGAGACCCAGTACTTC.

The J gene is TRBJ1-2, the V gene TRBV28; a weak D match, TRBD1 (6 bases). The V and J ends lost 6 bases and 4 bases respectively, with 15 bases between them. CDR1 MDHEN and CDR2 SYDVKM come from the germline V gene. The CDR3 length is 14 residues. The CDR3: CASRDSRSIYGYTF. Here the CDR3 DNA reads TGTGCCAGCAGGGACAGCCGATCGATCTATGGCTACACCTTC.

The V gene is TRBV5-1, the J gene TRBJ2-2; D tentatively reads TRBD1 or TRBD2 (5 bases each). The germline CDR1 and CDR2 sequences are SGHRS and YFSETQ. This CDR3 has 14 residues. V lost 4 bases and J lost 5, with 12 bases in between. For the CDR3, the DNA is TGCGCCAGCAGCCCCCGGGGACGGACCGGGGAGCTGTTTTTT. Amino acids: CASSPRGRTGELFF.

This sequence joins TRBV19 and TRBJ1-1; D is perhaps TRBD1 (5 bases). V dropped 3 bases and J dropped 6 bases, with 11 bases sitting between them. There are 13 residues in the CDR3. CDR1 and CDR2 from the germline V gene are LNHDA and SQIVND (reference sequence). The CDR3 bases are TGTGCCAGTAGTATCCCCAGAGGGGCTGAAGCTTTCTTT. The encoded protein is CASSIPRGAEAFF.

This chain connects TRBV6-6 to TRBJ2-5; D ambiguous. The CDR3 totals 12 residues. Germline V lookup: CDR1 MNHNY, CDR2 SVGAGI (reference sequence). The V and J ends lost 10 bases and 1 base respectively, with 10 bases between them. The chain's CDR3 is CATGWLQETQYF. DNA of the CDR3: TGTGCCACCGGGTGGCTCCAAGAGACCCAGTACTTC.

The chain employs TRBV7-9 and TRBJ2-1; no reliable D call. Trimming stripped 3 bases from V and 3 bases from J, with 15 bases between. The CDR3 is 16 residues long. CDR1 SEHNR and CDR2 FQNEAQ come from the germline V gene (reference sequence). CDR3 protein: CASSFPPDLDYNEQFF. The CDR3 region has the DNA TGTGCCAGCAGCTTCCCCCCGGACCTCGACTACAATGAGCAGTTCTTC.

CDR3 in DNA: TGCAGCGTTAGGGGGGGCGTGGTCGGGAGTTCCTACGAGCAGTACTTC. It translates to CSVRGGVVGSSYEQYF. This chain uses TRBV29-1 with TRBJ2-7; D is perhaps TRBD2 (7 bases). The germline CDR1 and CDR2 sequences are SQVTM and ANQGSEA. The CDR3 sequence is 16 residues long. The V end lost 5 bases, the J end lost 1 base, and 21 bases lay between the germline ends.

V usage is TRBV19 and J usage is TRBJ1-3, with unresolved D. In germline, CDR1 is LNHDA, CDR2 SQIVND (reference sequence). The CDR3 totals 17 residues. V lost 6 bases, J lost 3 bases, and 21 bases lay in between. In nucleotides, the CDR3 is TGTGCCAGTAGCCCGAGACACAGCCAGAGACGTGGAAACACCATATATTTT. This codes for CASSPRHSQRRGNTIYF.

The chain is built from TRBV5-1 and TRBJ2-3; maybe TRBD2 (6 bases). Trimming stripped 0 bases from V and 1 base from J, with 9 bases between. Germline V gene lookup returns CDR1 SGHRS and CDR2 YFSETQ. CDR3 length: 15 amino acids. The CDR3 DNA sequence: TGCGCCAGCAGCTTGGGCGGGGCAGGCACAGATACGCAGTATTTT. Translated, it gives CASSLGGAGTDTQYF.

This rearrangement joins TRBV7-2 to TRBJ2-7, with 9 bases aligning to TRBD2. The V gene's germline CDR1 is SGHTA and CDR2 FQGNSA. J gave up 4 bases and V 4 bases, and 5 bases lay outside the gene matches. The CDR3 is made up of 14 amino acids. The CDR3 here is CASSYLAGPYEQYV. CDR3 bases: TGTGCCAGCAGCTATCTAGCGGGGCCGTACGAGCAGTACGTC.

A single count supports this clone. In DNA, the CDR3 is TGCAGTAGTACGGGGCAGGCGGGCACTGAAGCTTTCTTT. Encoded protein: CSSTGQAGTEAFF. This sequence joins TRBV29-1 and TRBJ1-1; maybe TRBD1 (5 bases). The CDR3 has 13 amino acids. Germline V gives CDR1 SQVTM, CDR2 ANQGSEA.

V and J are TRBV11-2 and TRBJ2-2, with 9 bases that match TRBD1. The CDR3 contains 15 residues. Trimming at V came to 6 bases and at J to 6 bases, leaving 8 bases not matched to a gene. The V gene's germline CDR1 is SGHAT and CDR2 FQNNGV. The CDR3 sequence is CASRTTGGKAGELFF. CDR3 sequence (DNA): TGTGCCAGCAGGACGACAGGGGGAAAGGCCGGGGAGCTGTTTTTT.

This chain joins TRBV7-6 and TRBJ2-7, with 9 bases matching TRBD1. The CDR3 runs to 14 residues. In germline, CDR1 is SGHVS, CDR2 FNYEAQ. V dropped 5 bases and J dropped 3; count of bases not matched to a gene: 5. The CDR3 region has the DNA TGTGCCAGCAGCCAAGGGACAGGGATCTACGAGCAGTACTTC. Encoded protein: CASSQGTGIYEQYF.

The rearrangement joins TRBV28 to TRBJ2-5, with 7 bases lining up with TRBD1. The CDR3 is made up of 14 amino acids. The germline CDR1 and CDR2 sequences are MDHEN and SYDVKM. V was clipped by 2 bases and J by 5 bases; unmatched bases: 5. The CDR3 spells CASSLPQGEETQYF. The CDR3 DNA reads as TGTGCCAGCAGTTTACCCCAGGGGGAGGAGACCCAGTACTTC.

V and J are TRBV9 and TRBJ2-3, with TRBD1 identical over 9 bases. V shed 0 bases and J 2 bases; nucleotides not matched to a gene: 10. In germline, CDR1 is SGDLS, CDR2 YYNGEE. The CDR3 contains 18 residues. CDR3 loop: CASSVARTGATFTDTQYF. CDR3 bases: TGTGCCAGCAGCGTAGCTAGGACAGGGGCTACATTCACAGATACGCAGTATTTT.

The chain couples TRBV2 to TRBJ2-1; D is uncertain. Trimming pared 3 bases from V and 6 bases from J, leaving 3 bases between. CDR1 and CDR2 from the germline V gene are SNHLY and FYNNEI. The CDR3 is made up of 11 amino acids. The CDR3 spells CASSDFNEQFF. The CDR3 bases are TGTGCCAGCAGTGACTTCAATGAGCAGTTCTTC. The full variable domain, completed using reference TRBV2 and TRBJ2-1, is EPEVTQTPSHQVTQMGQEVILRCVPISNHLYFYWYRQILGQKVEFLVSFYNNEISEKSEIFDDQFSVERPDGSNFTLKIRSTKLEDSAMYFCASSDFNEQFFGPGTRLTVL.

The V and J genes are TRBV20-1 and TRBJ2-4; perhaps TRBD1 as D (5 bases). Per the germline V gene, CDR1 is DFQATT and CDR2 is SNEGSKA (reference sequence). This CDR3 comprises 11 residues. The germline V and J ends were trimmed by 0 bases and 15 bases, with 12 bases remaining between them. The CDR3 loop is CSAREGQGRYF. DNA of the CDR3: TGCAGTGCTAGAGAGGGGCAAGGAAGGTACTTC.

V is TRBV4-2 and J is TRBJ1-1; D is perhaps TRBD1 (6 bases). V shed 1 base and J shed 11 bases, with 11 bases lying between them. The CDR3 consists of 12 residues. The germline V gene has CDR1 LGHNA and CDR2 YNFKEQ. This CDR3 reads CASSQAAGEAFF. CDR3 sequence (DNA): TGTGCCAGCAGCCAAGCAGCAGGGGAGGCTTTCTTT.

The rearrangement uses TRBV6-5 and TRBJ2-3; 7 bases are a match to TRBD2. This CDR3 spans 15 amino acids. V lost 0 bases and J lost 4; bases outside the gene matches: 4. In germline, CDR1 is MNHEY, CDR2 SVGAGI. CDR3 sequence (DNA): TGTGCCAGCAGTTACTCTGGCGGGAGTGCAGATACGCAGTATTTT. Its translation is CASSYSGGSADTQYF.

V is TRBV6-5 and J is TRBJ2-7; 9 bases match TRBD2. CDR1 is MNHEY, CDR2 SVGAGI, per germline. The length of the CDR3 is 15 residues. V shed 6 bases and J 4 bases; nucleotides not matched to a gene: 10. In DNA form, the CDR3 reads TGTGCCAGCAGCCCCGTAGCGGGAGTTCAGTACGAGCAGTACGTC. As protein: CASSPVAGVQYEQYV.

This chain joins TRBV21-1 and TRBJ2-5; the table gives TRBD1 as D, unverified against the DNA. TRBV21-1 is a pseudogene segment. The CDR3 is made up of 16 amino acids. The CDR3 DNA sequence: TGTGCCAGCGACCGGCTGAGACAGAATCCCCAAGAGACCCAGTACTTC. As protein: CASDRLRQNPQETQYF.

Points on this clone: The junction shows a germline mismatch at one end, possibly a read error. This sequence joins TRBV7-7 and TRBJ2-5; possibly TRBD1 for D (5 bases). Germline CDR1 reads SSHAT; CDR2 reads FNYEAQ (reference sequence). The CDR3 is 16 amino acids. DNA for the CDR3: TGTGCTAGCAGCCCAGGCAGGGCGGTAGCACAAGAGACCCAGTACTTC. Translating it yields CASSPGRAVAQETQYF.

This clone was observed a handful of times. This sequence joins TRBV2 and TRBJ1-3; no definite D call. V lost 1 base to trimming and J lost 4 bases, with 5 bases between them. CDR1 SNHLY and CDR2 FYNNEI come from the germline V gene. The CDR3 loop spans 13 amino acids. The CDR3 loop is CASSEGVGNTIYF. The CDR3 DNA sequence: TGTGCCAGCAGTGAAGGCGTCGGAAACACCATATATTTT.

The V gene is TRBV5-6, the J gene TRBJ2-7; 11 positions agree with TRBD1. With 4 bases clipped from V and 4 bases from J, the junction kept 7 bases outside the gene matches. The CDR3 is 15 amino acids. CDR1 and CDR2 from the germline V gene are SGHDT and YYEEEE. CDR3 DNA: TGTGCCAGCAGCAGGGGACAGGGGGAAACATACGAGCAGTACTTC. Its translation is CASSRGQGETYEQYF. Looking up the rest from reference TRBV5-6 and TRBJ2-7 gives the full variable domain: DAGVTQSPTHLIKTRGQQVTLRCSPKSGHDTVSWYQQALGQGPQFIFQYYEEEERQRGNFPDRFSGHQFPNYSSELNVNALLLGDSALYLCASSRGQGETYEQYFGPGTRLTVT.

The chain joins TRBV9 to TRBJ1-4, with a tentative D call TRBD1 (5 bases). CDR3 length equals 14 residues. Trimming shortened V by 4 bases and J by 4 bases, and 11 bases separated the two germline ends. CDR1 is SGDLS and CDR2 is YYNGEE in the germline V gene. CDR3 sequence (DNA): TGTGCCAGCAGCTCGGGACGCGGTAATGAAAAACTGTTTTTT. Protein product: CASSSGRGNEKLFF. Together with reference TRBV9 and TRBJ1-4, the CDR3 gives the full variable domain: DSGVTQTPKHLITATGQRVTLRCSPRSGDLSVYWYQQSLDQGLQFLIQYYNGEERAKGNILERFSAQQFPDLHSELNLSSLELGDSALYFCASSSGRGNEKLFFGSGTQLSVL.